The 11 T cell receptor beta chains below all came from one sample that was sequenced in a study of early T cells in non-severe SARS-CoV-2 infection (dated by TCRdb to the early 2020s). The library was made by 5' RACE. TCRdb records NextSeq 500 as the sequencer. In-frame beta chains were kept once TCRdb had trimmed the public reads at Q25 with fastp and called clones with MiXCR. Each CDR3 protein gets just one entry, which takes the most common genes and DNA from the rows behind it. The sample table records just under 60,000 distinct CDR3 sequences; 8.9% of these occur just once. The ten biggest clones cover roughly a sixth of the sample. The sequencing sample was made of whole blood. The source is an adult who was a healthcare worker with PCR-confirmed SARS-CoV-2 infection or an uninfected control (not recorded which).

This clonotype occurred a few times. The V gene is TRBV7-8, the J gene TRBJ1-5; no definite D call. Germline V gene data show CDR1 as SGHVS and CDR2 as FQNEAQ. The CDR3 consists of 13 residues. Trimming removed 4 bases at V and 0 bases at J, with 4 bases between. CDR3 sequence reads: CASSSNSNQPQHF. In DNA form, the CDR3 reads TGTGCCAGCAGCTCGAATAGCAATCAGCCCCAGCATTTT.

V and J are TRBV6-5 and TRBJ1-6, with unresolved D. Trimming left V 0 bases short and J 5 bases short, with 11 bases between. The germline V gene encodes CDR1 MNHEY and CDR2 SVGAGI. CDR3 length: 16 amino acids. CDR3 protein: CASSYSVAANNSPLHF. As DNA, the CDR3 is TGTGCCAGCAGTTACTCCGTGGCAGCCAATAATTCACCCCTCCACTTT.

The genes are TRBV12-3 or TRBV12-4 and TRBJ1-1; TRBD1 might be the D (5 bases). Trimming cost V 5 bases and J 4 bases, with 17 bases left between them. This CDR3 spans 15 amino acids. CDR3 in amino acids: CASSPRDGGGTEAFF. For the CDR3, the DNA is TGTGCCAGCAGTCCCCGGGACGGTGGCGGCACTGAAGCTTTCTTT.

In its sample, this clonotype was seen a few times. The rearrangement uses TRBV29-1 and TRBJ2-5; no definite D call. Trimming cost V 5 bases and J 5 bases, with 12 bases left between them. The CDR3 runs 12 residues. Germline values: CDR1 SQVTM, CDR2 ANQGSEA. The CDR3 region has the DNA TGCAGCGTTCTGTTGGTGGAGGAGACCCAGTACTTC. Protein product: CSVLLVEETQYF.

This clonotype has just a few counts. The genes are TRBV5-6 and TRBJ2-1, with 12 bases lining up with TRBD2. V lost 4 bases to trimming and J lost 4 bases; unmatched junction nucleotides: 6. The CDR3 length is 16 residues. The germline gives CDR1 SGHDT, CDR2 YYEEEE. The CDR3 is CASSQQGLAGYNEQFF. The CDR3 DNA reads as TGTGCCAGCAGCCAACAAGGACTAGCGGGGTACAATGAGCAGTTCTTC.

The chain is built from TRBV19 and TRBJ2-3; possible D gene TRBD2, 6 bases. Germline V CDR1 and CDR2: LNHDA, SQIVND (reference sequence). V dropped 5 bases and J dropped 3 bases, with 12 bases sitting between them. CDR3 length equals 14 residues. The CDR3 nucleotides are TGTGCCAGTAGTCTCTCCCGGGGGACAGATACGCAGTATTTT. The encoded protein is CASSLSRGTDTQYF.

This clonotype was found many times. The rearrangement joins TRBV10-1 to TRBJ1-1; the D gene is possibly TRBD1 (5 bases). The V end lost 5 bases, the J end lost 4 bases, and 17 bases lay between the germline ends. The germline V gene encodes CDR1 WNHNN and CDR2 SYGVQD (reference sequence). CDR3 length: 15 amino acids. The CDR3 nucleotides read TGCGCCAGCAGTCACACTACAGGTTTGGGCACTGAAGCTTTCTTT. Translating it yields CASSHTTGLGTEAFF.

This clonotype was seen repeatedly, ten times or more. This rearrangement joins TRBV7-2 to TRBJ1-2; D gene unclear. V was pared by 3 bases and J by 4 bases, with 12 bases between. The germline gives CDR1 SGHTA, CDR2 FQGNSA. The CDR3 sequence is 14 residues long. Written as DNA, the CDR3 is TGTGCCAGCAGCTTTATGCGGGATGGCTATGGCTACACCTTC. Protein product: CASSFMRDGYGYTF.

This clonotype was seen at least ten times. For the CDR3, the DNA is TGTGCCAGCAGCACCTCAACTTCCTACGAGCAGTACTTC. It specifies CASSTSTSYEQYF. This chain links TRBV7-9 with TRBJ2-7; D gene unclear. The germline V gene has CDR1 SEHNR and CDR2 FQNEAQ (reference sequence). The CDR3 is 13 residues long. Trimming left V 5 bases short and J 1 base short, with 9 bases between.

With regard to this clonotype: A read error may be the cause here, since a much bigger clone is one base away. Written as DNA, the CDR3 is TGCAGCGCGACAGTCGCCTACGAGCAGCACTTC. Its protein is CSATVAYEQHF. The V call is TRBV29-1, the J call TRBJ2-7; D perhaps matches TRBD1 (5 bases). The CDR3 contains 11 residues. Germline values: CDR1 SQVTM, CDR2 ANQGSEA.

Ten or more counts support this clonotype. The V call is TRBV30, the J call TRBJ2-2; 8 bases line up with TRBD1. Germline V gives CDR1 GTSNPN, CDR2 SVGIG (reference sequence). V shed 6 bases and J 4 bases; nucleotides not matched to a gene: 13. The CDR3 is 16 residues long. The CDR3 DNA reads as TGTGCCTGCCCCCGGAGACAGGGGAGTGTCACCGGGGAGCTGTTTTTT. It encodes CACPRRQGSVTGELFF.